This TCR beta chain came from a study of identical twins. Findings and caveats of the study: Insertions were reduced in abundant cord blood beta clonotypes but not in memory repertoires.

There were only healthy Caucasians among the donors. This clonotype was observed a few times. Its antigen is currently unknown. Template switching added a universal primer site; cDNA carried unique molecular identifiers. MiXCR was run by TCRdb on the 5' RACE reads, yielding one entry per CDR3 protein. The sample includes about 460,000 distinct CDR3 sequences, approximately 15% of them seen just once. Germline assignment: CDR1 SGHTS and CDR2 YDEGEE. Trimming cost V 3 bases and J 7 bases, with 14 bases left between them. CDR3 length equals 15 residues. This sample was shared with a second study, whose subject was yellow fever vaccine responses in identical twins.

The chain couples TRBV5-8 to TRBJ1-6, with a possible D match to TRBD1 (6 bases). The sample was CD4+ T cells sorted from blood. The clonotype originates from a woman aged 18-29 years in good health. CDR3 nucleotides: TGTGCCAGCAGCTCACGAGCCGGGGGCAATTCACCCCTCCACTTT. It encodes CASSSRAGGNSPLHF.